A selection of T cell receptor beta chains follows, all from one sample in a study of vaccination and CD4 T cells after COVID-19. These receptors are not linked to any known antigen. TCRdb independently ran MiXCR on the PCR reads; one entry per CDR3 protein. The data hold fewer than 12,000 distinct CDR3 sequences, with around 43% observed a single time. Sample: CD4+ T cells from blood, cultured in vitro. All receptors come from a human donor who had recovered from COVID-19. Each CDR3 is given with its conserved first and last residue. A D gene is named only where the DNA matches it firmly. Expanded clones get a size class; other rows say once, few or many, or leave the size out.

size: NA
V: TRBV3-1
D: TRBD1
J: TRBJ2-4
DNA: TGTGCCAGCAGCCACGGGACAGGGGGTTGGAACATTCAGTACTTC
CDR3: CASSHGTGGWNIQYF

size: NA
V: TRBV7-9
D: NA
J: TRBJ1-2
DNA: TGTGCCAGCAGCTTGTCGAATAAGGGTTATGGCTACACCTTC
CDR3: CASSLSNKGYGYTF

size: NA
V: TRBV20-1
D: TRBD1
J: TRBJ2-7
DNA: TGCAGTGCTATACAGGGGGCGCGGGACGAGCAGTACTTC
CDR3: CSAIQGARDEQYF

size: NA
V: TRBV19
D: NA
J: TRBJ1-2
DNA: TGTGCCAGTAGTAGCATCAGACAGGAGCCAGGGTATGGCTACACCTTC
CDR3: CASSSIRQEPGYGYTF

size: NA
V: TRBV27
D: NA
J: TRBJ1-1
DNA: TGTGCCAGCAGTTCCACGACAGCTCGGAGGACTGAAGCTTTCTTT
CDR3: CASSSTTARRTEAFF

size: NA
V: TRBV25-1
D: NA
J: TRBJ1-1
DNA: TGTGCCAGCAGCCAAAAGGGGACTGAAGCTTTCTTT
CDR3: CASSQKGTEAFF

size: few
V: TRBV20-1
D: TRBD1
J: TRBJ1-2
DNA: TGCAGTGCCGACAGGGGGATTACCAACTATGGCTACACCTTC
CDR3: CSADRGITNYGYTF

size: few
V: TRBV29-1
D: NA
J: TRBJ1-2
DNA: TGCAGCGTTGGGAGCCCTGGCTATGGCTACACCTTC
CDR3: CSVGSPGYGYTF

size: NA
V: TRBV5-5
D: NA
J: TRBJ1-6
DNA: TGTGCCAGCAGCGACCGAAATTCACCCCTCCACTTT
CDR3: CASSDRNSPLHF

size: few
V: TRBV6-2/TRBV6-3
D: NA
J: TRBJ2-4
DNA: TGTGCCAGCACCCCACGGGGCTTAGCCAAAAACATTCAGTACTTC
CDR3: CASTPRGLAKNIQYF

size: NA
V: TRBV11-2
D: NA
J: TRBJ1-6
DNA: TGTGCCAGCAGCTCGATCGGCACGGGGAATTCACCCCTCCACTTT
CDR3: CASSSIGTGNSPLHF

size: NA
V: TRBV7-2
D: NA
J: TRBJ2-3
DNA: TGTGCCAGCAGCTCCAGAATACTAGGGGCCGGCACAGATACGCAGTATTTT
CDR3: CASSSRILGAGTDTQYF

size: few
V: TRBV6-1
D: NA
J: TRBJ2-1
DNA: TGTGCCAGCGCCAGCCGGAATGAGCAGTTCTTC
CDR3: CASASRNEQFF

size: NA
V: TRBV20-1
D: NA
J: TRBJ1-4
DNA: TGCAGTGCCCCTACCGGGGTATCGGGTGAAAAACTGTTTTTT
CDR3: CSAPTGVSGEKLFF

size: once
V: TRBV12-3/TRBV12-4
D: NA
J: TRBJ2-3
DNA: TGTGCCAGCAGGAAGGTAGGGACAGATACGCAGTATTTT
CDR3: CASRKVGTDTQYF

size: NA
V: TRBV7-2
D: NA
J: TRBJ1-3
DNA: TGTGCTAGCAGCTTAGCCCAGCTCTACTCTGGAAACACCATATATTTT
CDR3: CASSLAQLYSGNTIYF

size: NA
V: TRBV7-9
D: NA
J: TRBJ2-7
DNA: TGTGCCAGCAGCGCCACCTACGAGCAGTACTTC
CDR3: CASSATYEQYF